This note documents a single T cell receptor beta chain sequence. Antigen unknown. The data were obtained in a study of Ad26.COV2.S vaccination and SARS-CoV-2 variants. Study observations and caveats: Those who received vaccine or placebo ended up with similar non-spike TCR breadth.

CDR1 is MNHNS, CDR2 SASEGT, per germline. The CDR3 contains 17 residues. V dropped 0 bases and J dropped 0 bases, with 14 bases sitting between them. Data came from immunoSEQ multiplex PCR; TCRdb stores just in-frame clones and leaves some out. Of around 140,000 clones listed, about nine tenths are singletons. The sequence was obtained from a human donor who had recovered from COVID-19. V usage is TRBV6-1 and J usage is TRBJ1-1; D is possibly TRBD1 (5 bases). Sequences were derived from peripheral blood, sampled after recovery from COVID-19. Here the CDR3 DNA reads TGTGCCAGCAGTGAAGCGCCAGGGTTTTTCATGAACACTGAAGCTTTCTTT. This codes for CASSEAPGFFMNTEAFF.